Sequencing of this T cell receptor beta chain was carried out in a study of OX40 agonist ivuxolimab in advanced cancers. On the study more broadly: Checkpoint inhibitors had been given previously to about 38% of patients. One patient with hepatocellular carcinoma and two with cutaneous melanoma, three in all, had partial responses.

TCRdb's table, derived via immunoSEQ multiplex PCR, lists solely in-frame clones and lacks some. Seen here are fewer than 60,000 clones, approximately 90% observed once, and the top ten hold over 9.5%. In regard to this clone: Its antigen remains unidentified.

Germline CDR1 MDHEN, CDR2 SYDVKM. The CDR3 runs to 13 residues. V gave up 5 bases and J gave up 11 bases, with 16 bases separating them. Study-wide findings and caveats: Low normalized clonal expansion also occurred in some nonresponding patients.

This chain uses TRBV28 with TRBJ1-5; D unresolved. This TCR was sampled from an adult with an advanced solid tumor such as melanoma, head and neck, liver or kidney cancer. The specimen was CD4+ or CD8+ T cells sorted from blood, collected in a trial of the OX40 agonist ivuxolimab. DNA of the CDR3: TGTGCCAGCAGTCCCGGTGGCACCAAAGCCCAGCATTTT. Translation: CASSPGGTKAQHF.